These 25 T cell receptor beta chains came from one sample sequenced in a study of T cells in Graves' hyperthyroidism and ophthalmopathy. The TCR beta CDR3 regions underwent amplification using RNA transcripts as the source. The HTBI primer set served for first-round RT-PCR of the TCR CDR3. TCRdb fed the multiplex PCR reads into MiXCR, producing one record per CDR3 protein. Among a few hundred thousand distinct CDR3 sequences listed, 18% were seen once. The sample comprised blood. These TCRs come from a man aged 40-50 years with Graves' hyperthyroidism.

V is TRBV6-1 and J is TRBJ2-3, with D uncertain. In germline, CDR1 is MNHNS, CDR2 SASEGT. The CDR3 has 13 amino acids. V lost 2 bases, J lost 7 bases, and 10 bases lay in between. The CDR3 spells CASSESLGYTQYF. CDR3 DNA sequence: TGTGCCAGCAGTGAATCTTTGGGGTATACGCAGTATTTT.

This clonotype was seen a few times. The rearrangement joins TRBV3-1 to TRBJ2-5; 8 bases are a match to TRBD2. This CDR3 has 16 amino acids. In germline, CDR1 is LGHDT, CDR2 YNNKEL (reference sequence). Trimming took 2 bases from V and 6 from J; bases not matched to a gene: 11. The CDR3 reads CASSQQSGGVMKTQYF. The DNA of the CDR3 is TGTGCCAGCAGCCAACAAAGCGGGGGCGTTATGAAGACCCAGTACTTC.

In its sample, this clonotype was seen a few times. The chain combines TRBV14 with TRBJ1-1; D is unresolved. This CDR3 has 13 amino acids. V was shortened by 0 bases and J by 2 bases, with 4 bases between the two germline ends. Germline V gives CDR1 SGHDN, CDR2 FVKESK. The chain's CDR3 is CASSQDQNTEAFF. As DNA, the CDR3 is TGTGCCAGCAGCCAAGACCAAAACACTGAAGCTTTCTTT.

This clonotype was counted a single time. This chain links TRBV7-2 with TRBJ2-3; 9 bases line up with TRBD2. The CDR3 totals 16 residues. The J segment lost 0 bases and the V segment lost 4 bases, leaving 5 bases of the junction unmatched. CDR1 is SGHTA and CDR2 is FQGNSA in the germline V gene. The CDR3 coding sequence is TGTGCCAGCAGCTCCCGGACTAGCGAAAGCACAGATACGCAGTATTTT. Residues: CASSSRTSESTDTQYF.

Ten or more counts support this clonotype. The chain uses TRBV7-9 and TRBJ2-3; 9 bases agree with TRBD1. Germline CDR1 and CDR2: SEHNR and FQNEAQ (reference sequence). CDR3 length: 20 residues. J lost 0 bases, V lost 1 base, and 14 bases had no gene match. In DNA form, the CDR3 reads TGTGCCAGCAGCTTAGTGACGTACAGGGGGCAATCGCCTAGCACAGATACGCAGTATTTT. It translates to CASSLVTYRGQSPSTDTQYF.

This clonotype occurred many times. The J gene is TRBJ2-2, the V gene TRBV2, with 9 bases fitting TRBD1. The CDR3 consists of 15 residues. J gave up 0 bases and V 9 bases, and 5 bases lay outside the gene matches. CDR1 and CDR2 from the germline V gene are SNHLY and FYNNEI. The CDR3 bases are TGTGCCAGGGGACAGGGAAGGGCGAACACCGGGGAGCTGTTTTTT. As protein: CARGQGRANTGELFF.

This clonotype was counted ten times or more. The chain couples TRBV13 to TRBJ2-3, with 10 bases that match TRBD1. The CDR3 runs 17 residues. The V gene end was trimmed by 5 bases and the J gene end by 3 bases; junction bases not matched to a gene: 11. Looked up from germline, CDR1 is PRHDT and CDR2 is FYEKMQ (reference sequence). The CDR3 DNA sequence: TGTGCCAGCAGCACCAAAGGGACAGGGGTAGTGACAGATACGCAGTATTTT. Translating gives CASSTKGTGVVTDTQYF.

The CDR3 spells CASSPGLAGGMNTGELFF. In DNA form, the CDR3 reads TGTGCCAGCAGTCCCGGACTAGCGGGGGGAATGAACACCGGGGAGCTGTTTTTT. V and J are TRBV28 and TRBJ2-2; 14 positions agree with TRBD2. Germline V lookup: CDR1 MDHEN, CDR2 SYDVKM. The CDR3 is 18 residues long. J lost 1 base, V lost 5 bases, and 6 bases had no gene match.

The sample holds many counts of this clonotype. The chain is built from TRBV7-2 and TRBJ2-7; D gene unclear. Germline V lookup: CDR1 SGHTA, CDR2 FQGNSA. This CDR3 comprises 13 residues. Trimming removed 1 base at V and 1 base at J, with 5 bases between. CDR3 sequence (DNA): TGTGCCAGCAGCTTAGACAGATCCTACGAGCAGTACTTC. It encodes CASSLDRSYEQYF.

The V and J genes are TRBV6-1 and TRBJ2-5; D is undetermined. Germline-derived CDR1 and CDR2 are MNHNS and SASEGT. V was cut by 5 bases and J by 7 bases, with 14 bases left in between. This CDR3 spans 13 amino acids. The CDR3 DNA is TGTGCCAGCAGTACCCCGGGTCCAGGGACCCAGTACTTC. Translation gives CASSTPGPGTQYF.

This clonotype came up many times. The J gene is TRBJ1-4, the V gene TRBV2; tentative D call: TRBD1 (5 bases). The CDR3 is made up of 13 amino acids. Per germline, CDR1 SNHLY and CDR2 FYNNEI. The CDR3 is CATRDASAEKLFF. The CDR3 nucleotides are TGTGCGACCCGGGACGCTTCGGCCGAAAAACTGTTTTTT.

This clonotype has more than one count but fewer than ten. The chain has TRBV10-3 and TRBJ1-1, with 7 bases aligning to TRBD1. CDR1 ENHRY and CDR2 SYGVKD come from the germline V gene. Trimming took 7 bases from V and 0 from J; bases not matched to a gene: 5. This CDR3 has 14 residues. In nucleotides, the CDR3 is TGTGCCATCACGACAGGGCCCCTGAACACTGAAGCTTTCTTT. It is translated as CAITTGPLNTEAFF.

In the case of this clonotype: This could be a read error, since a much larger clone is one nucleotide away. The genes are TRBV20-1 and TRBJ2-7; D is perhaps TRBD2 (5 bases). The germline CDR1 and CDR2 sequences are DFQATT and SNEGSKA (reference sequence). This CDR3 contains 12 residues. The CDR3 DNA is TGCAGTGTTAGAGGGCCAACCCACGAGCAGTACTTC. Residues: CSVRGPTHEQYF.

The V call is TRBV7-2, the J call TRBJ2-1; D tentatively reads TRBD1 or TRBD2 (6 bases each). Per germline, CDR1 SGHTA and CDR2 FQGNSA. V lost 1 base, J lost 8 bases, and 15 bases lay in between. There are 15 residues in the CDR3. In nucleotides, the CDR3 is TGTGCCAGCAGCTTAGGAGGGGGGCTGATTGATGAGCAGTTCTTC. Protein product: CASSLGGGLIDEQFF. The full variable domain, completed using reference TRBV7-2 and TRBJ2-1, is GAGVSQSPSNKVTEKGKDVELRCDPISGHTALYWYRQSLGQGLEFLIYFQGNSAPDKSGLPSDRFSAERTGGSVSTLTIQRTQQEDSAVYLCASSLGGGLIDEQFFGPGTRLTVL.

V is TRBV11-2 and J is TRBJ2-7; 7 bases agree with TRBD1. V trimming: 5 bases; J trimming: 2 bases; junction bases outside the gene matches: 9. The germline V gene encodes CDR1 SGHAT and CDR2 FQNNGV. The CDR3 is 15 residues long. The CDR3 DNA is TGTGCCAGCAGCACGCACAGGGGAAGGGCCTACGAGCAGTACTTC. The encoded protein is CASSTHRGRAYEQYF.

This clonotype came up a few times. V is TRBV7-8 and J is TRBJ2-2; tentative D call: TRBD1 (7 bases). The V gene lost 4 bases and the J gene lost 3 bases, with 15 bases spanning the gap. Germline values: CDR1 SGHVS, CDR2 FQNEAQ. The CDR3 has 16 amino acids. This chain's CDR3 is CASSSGQRADTGELFF. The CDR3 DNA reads TGTGCCAGCAGCTCGGGACAGCGGGCGGACACCGGGGAGCTGTTTTTT. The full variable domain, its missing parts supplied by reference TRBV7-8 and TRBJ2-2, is GAGVSQSPRYKVAKRGQDVALRCDPISGHVSLFWYQQALGQGPEFLTYFQNEAQLDKSGLPSDRFFAERPEGSVSTLKIQRTQQEDSAVYLCASSSGQRADTGELFFGEGSRLTVL.

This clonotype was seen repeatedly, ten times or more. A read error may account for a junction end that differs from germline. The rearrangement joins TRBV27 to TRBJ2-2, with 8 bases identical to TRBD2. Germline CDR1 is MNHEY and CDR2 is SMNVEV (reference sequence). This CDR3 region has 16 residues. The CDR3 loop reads CASRASGGPKTGELFF. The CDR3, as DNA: TGTGCCAGCAGGGCCTCGGGGGGGCCGAAAACCGGGGAGCTGTTTTTT.

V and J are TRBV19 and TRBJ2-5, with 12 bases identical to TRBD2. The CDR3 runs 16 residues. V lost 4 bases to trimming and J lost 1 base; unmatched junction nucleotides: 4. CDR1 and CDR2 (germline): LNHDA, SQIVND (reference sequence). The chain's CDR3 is CASSTWTSGTQETQYF. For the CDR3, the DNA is TGTGCCAGTAGTACCTGGACTAGCGGGACCCAAGAGACCCAGTACTTC.

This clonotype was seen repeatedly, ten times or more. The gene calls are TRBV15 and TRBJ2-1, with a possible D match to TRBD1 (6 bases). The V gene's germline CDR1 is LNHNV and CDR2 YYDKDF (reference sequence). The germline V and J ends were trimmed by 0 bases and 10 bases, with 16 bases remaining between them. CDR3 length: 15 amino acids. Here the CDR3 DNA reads TGTGCCACCAGCAGAGACCTGATGACAGGCAGGGAGCAGTTCTTC. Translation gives CATSRDLMTGREQFF. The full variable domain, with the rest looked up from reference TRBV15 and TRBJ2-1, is DAMVIQNPRYQVTQFGKPVTLSCSQTLNHNVMYWYQQKSSQAPKLLFHYYDKDFNNEADTPDNFQSRRPNTSFCFLDIRSPGLGDTAMYLCATSRDLMTGREQFFGPGTRLTVL.

The CDR3 reads CASSSGQGAYYGYTF. Written as DNA, the CDR3 is TGTGCCAGCAGCTCCGGACAGGGGGCTTACTATGGCTACACCTTC. The chain recombines TRBV7-2 with TRBJ1-2, with 11 bases that match TRBD1. V trimming: 4 bases; J trimming: 3 bases; junction bases outside the gene matches: 4. The V gene's germline CDR1 is SGHTA and CDR2 FQGNSA. The CDR3 is made up of 15 amino acids.

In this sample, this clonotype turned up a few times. Here the CDR3 reads CASSIVSSVPSGNTIYF. The CDR3 DNA sequence: TGTGCCAGCAGCATCGTAAGCAGCGTGCCCTCTGGAAACACCATATATTTT. The chain combines TRBV9 with TRBJ1-3; D gene unclear. Trimming shortened V by 4 bases and J by 0 bases, and 17 bases separated the two germline ends. Germline CDR1 SGDLS, CDR2 YYNGEE. The CDR3 length is 17 residues.

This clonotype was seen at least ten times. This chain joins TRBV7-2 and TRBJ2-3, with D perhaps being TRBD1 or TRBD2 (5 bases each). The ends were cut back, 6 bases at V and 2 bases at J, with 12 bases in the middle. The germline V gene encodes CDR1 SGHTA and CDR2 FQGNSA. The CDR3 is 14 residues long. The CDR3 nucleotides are TGTGCCAGCAGACCTCGGGACCACACAGATACGCAGTATTTT. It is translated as CASRPRDHTDTQYF. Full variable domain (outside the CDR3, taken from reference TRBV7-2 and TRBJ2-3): GAGVSQSPSNKVTEKGKDVELRCDPISGHTALYWYRQSLGQGLEFLIYFQGNSAPDKSGLPSDRFSAERTGGSVSTLTIQRTQQEDSAVYLCASRPRDHTDTQYFGPGTRLTVL.

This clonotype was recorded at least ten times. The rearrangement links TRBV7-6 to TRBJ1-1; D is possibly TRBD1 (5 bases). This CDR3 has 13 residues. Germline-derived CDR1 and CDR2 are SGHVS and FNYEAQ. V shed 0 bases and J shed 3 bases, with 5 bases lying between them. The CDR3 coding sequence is TGTGCCAGCAGCTTAGCGACAGACACTGAAGCTTTCTTT. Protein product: CASSLATDTEAFF.

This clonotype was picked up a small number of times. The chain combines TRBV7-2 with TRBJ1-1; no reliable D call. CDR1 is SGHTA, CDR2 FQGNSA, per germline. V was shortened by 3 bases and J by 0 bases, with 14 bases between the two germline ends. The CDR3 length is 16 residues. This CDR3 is CASSFRRNGMNTEAFF. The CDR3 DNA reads TGTGCCAGCAGCTTTCGGAGGAATGGGATGAACACTGAAGCTTTCTTT.

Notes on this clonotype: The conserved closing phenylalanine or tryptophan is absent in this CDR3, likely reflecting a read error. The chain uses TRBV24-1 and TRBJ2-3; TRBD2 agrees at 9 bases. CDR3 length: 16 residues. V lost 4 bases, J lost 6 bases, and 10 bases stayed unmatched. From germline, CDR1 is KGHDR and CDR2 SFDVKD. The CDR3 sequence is CATSEALAGPGDTQYL. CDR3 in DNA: TGTGCCACCAGTGAGGCTCTAGCGGGGCCCGGGGATACGCAGTATCTT.